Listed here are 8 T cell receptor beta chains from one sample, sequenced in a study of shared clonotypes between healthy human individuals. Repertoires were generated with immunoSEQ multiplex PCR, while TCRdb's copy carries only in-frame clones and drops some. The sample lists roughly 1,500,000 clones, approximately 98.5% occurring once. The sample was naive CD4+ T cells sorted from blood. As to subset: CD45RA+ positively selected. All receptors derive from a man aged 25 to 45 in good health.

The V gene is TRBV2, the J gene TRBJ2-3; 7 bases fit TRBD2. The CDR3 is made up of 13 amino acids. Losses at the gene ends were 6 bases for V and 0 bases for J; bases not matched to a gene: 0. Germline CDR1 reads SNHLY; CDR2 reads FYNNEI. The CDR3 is CASRGLSTDTQYF. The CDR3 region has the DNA TGTGCCAGCAGGGGACTAAGCACAGATACGCAGTATTTT.

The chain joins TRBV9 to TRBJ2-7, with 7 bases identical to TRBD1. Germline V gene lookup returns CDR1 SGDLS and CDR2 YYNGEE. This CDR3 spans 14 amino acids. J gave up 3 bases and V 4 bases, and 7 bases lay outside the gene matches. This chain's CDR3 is CASSRDSRFYEQYF. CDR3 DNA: TGTGCCAGCAGCCGGGACAGTCGATTCTACGAGCAGTACTTC.

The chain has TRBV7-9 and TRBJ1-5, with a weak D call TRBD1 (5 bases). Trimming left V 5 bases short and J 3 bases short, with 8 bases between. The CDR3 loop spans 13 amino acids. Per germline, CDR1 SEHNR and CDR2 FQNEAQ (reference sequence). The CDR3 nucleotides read TGTGCCAGCAGCCAGGGTACCAATCAGCCCCAGCATTTT. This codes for CASSQGTNQPQHF.

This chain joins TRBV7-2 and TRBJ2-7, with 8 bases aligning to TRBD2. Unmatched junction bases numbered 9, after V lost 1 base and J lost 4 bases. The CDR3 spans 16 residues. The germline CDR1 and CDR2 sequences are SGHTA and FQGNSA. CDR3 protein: CASSLVASGFSYEQYF. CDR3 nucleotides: TGTGCCAGCAGCTTAGTTGCTAGCGGGTTTTCATACGAGCAGTACTTC.

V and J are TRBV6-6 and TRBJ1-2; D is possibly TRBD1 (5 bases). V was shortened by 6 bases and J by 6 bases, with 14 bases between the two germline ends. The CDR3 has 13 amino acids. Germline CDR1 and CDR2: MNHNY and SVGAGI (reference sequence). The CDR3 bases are TGTGCCAGCAGACCTCCGGGGGTCGATGGCTACACCTTC. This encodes CASRPPGVDGYTF.

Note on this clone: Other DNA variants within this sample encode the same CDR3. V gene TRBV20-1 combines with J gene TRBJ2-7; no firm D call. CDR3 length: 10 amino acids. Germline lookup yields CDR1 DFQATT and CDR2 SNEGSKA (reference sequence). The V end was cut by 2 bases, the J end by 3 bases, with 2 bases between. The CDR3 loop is CSARIYEQYF. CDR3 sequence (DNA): TGCAGTGCTAGAATCTACGAGCAGTACTTC.

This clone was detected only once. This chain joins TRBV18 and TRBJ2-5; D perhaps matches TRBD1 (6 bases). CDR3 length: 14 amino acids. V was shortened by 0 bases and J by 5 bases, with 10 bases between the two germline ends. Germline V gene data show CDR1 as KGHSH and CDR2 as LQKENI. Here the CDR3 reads CASSPPAGVETQYF. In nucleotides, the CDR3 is TGTGCCAGCTCACCACCGGCAGGGGTGGAGACCCAGTACTTC.

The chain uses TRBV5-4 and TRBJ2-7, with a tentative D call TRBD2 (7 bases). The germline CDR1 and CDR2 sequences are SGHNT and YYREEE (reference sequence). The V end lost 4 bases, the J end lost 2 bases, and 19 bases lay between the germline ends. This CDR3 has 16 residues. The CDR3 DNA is TGTGCCAGCAGCCCGGGGGGCCTAGCGAGAGCCTACGAGCAGTACTTC. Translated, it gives CASSPGGLARAYEQYF. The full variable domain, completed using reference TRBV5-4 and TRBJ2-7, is ETGVTQSPTHLIKTRGQQVTLRCSSQSGHNTVSWYQQALGQGPQFIFQYYREEENGRGNFPPRFSGLQFPNYSSELNVNALELDDSALYLCASSPGGLARAYEQYFGPGTRLTVT.